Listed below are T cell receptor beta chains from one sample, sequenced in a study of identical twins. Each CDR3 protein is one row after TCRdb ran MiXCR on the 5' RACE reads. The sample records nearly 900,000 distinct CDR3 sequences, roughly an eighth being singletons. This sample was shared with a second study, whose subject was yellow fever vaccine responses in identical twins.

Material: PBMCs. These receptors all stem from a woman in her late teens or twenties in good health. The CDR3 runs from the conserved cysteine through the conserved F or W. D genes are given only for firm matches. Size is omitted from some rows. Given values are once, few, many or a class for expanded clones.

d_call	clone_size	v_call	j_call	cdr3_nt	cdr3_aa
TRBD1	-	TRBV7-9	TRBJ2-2	TGTGCCAGCAGCGCCGGACAGGGGGCCAGCATCGGGGAGCTGTTTTTT	CASSAGQGASIGELFF
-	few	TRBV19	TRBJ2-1	-	CASILAHQTNNEQFF
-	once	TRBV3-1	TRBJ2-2	TGTGCCAGCAGCCAAGACGGGACTTACACCGGGGGGCTGTTTTTT	CASSQDGTYTGGLFF
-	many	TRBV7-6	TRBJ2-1	TGTGCCAGCAGCCCAGGCAGCGGGTCCCATGAGCAGTTCTTC	CASSPGSGSHEQFF
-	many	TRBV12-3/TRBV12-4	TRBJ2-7	TGTGCCAGCAGTTTAAGTTCAATCACTACCTACGAGCAGTACTTC	CASSLSSITTYEQYF
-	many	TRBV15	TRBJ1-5	TGTGCCACCAGCAGAGATCCGATGAAGCAGCCCCAGCATTTT	CATSRDPMKQPQHF
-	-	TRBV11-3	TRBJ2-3	TGTGCCAGCAGCGGAGGATATACGCAGTATTTT	CASSGGYTQYF
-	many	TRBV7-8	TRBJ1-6	TGTGCCAGCAGCCGAAGACCAGACAGCCATAATTCACCCCTCCACTTT	CASSRRPDSHNSPLHF
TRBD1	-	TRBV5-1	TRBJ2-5	TGCGCCAGCAACTATGACAGGGGGGCAGAGACCCAGTACTTC	CASNYDRGAETQYF
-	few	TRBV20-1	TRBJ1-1	TGCAGTGCGCCCTGGACAGAAATGAACACTGAAGCTTTCTTT	CSAPWTEMNTEAFF
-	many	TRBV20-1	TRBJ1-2	TGCAGTGCTAGTGAGGCAGGGCTTGGCTATGGCTACACCTTC	CSASEAGLGYGYTF
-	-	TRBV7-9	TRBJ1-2	TGTGCCAGCAGCCCTGTGGTGGGCCCGTATGGCTACACCTTC	CASSPVVGPYGYTF
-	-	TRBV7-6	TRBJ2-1	TGTGCCAGCAGCTCAGGAGGTGCTGGCTCCTACAATGAGCAGTTCTTC	CASSSGGAGSYNEQFF
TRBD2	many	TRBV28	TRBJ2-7	TGTGCCAGCAGTTTTCCGGGAGGAATCTCCTACGAGCAGTACTTC	CASSFPGGISYEQYF
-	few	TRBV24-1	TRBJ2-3	TGTGCCACCAGTGAGTCTGGGGATACGCAGTATTTT	CATSESGDTQYF
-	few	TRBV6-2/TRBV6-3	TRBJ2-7	TGTGCCAGCGAGGACCAGACGTTGTTGCAGTACTTC	CASEDQTLLQYF
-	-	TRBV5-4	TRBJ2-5	TGTGCCAGCAGCTTGTTGGGTGAGGATTTTCAAGAGACCCAGTACTTC	CASSLLGEDFQETQYF
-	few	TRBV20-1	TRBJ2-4	TGCAGTGCTGACAGGATACCAATAGCCAAAAACATTCAGTACTTC	CSADRIPIAKNIQYF
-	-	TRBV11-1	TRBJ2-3	TGTGCCAGCAGCTTAAAAGGGGTGGATACGCAGTATTTT	CASSLKGVDTQYF
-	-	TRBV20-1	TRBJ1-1	TGCAGTGCCGCGGGAGGGGCCCCCTTGAACACTGAAGCTTTCTTT	CSAAGGAPLNTEAFF